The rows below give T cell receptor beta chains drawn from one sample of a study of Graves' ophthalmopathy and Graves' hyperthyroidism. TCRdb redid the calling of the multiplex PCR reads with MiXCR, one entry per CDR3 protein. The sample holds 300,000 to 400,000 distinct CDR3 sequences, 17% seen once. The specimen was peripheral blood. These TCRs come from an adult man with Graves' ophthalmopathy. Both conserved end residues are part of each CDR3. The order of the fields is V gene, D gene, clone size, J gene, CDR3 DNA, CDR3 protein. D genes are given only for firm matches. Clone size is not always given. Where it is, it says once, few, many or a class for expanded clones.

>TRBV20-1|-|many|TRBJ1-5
TGCAGTGCTAGGGGTCAGAATCAGCCCCAGCATTTT
CSARGQNQPQHF
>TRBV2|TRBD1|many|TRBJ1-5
TGTGCCAGCAGGAAGCTGGGACAGCAGAATCAGCCCCAGCATTTT
CASRKLGQQNQPQHF
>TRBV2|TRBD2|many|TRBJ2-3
TGTGCCAGCAGCCCGGAAGGGGCGGGAGGGACAGATACGCAGTATTTT
CASSPEGAGGTDTQYF
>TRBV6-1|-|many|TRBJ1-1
TGTGCCAGCAGTGAAGCGGGCCTTGGGGTGAACACTGAAGCTTTCTTT
CASSEAGLGVNTEAFF
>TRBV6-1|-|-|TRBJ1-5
TGTGCCAGCAGTGGAGGACATTGGGTCGCTTCGCCCCAGCATTTT
CASSGGHWVASPQHF
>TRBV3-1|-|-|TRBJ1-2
TGTGCCAGCAGCCAAGTTAGGGGGACTCGTGGCTACACCTTC
CASSQVRGTRGYTF
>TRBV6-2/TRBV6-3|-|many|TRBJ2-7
TGTGCCAGCAGTCCCCCGGCAGGGGCAAGGGAGCAGTACTTC
CASSPPAGAREQYF
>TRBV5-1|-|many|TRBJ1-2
TGCGCCAGCAGCTTGGAAGAGACGATTGATGGCTACACCTTC
CASSLEETIDGYTF
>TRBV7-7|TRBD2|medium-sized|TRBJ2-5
TGTGCTAGCAGCCTCACGGGACTAGCGGAAAAAGAGACCCAGTACTTC
CASSLTGLAEKETQYF
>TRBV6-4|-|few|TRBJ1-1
TGTGCCAGCAGCTTAGACGTGAACACTGAAGCTTGCTTT
CASSLDVNTEACF
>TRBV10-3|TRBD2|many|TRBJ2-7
TGTGCCATCAGTGATGCCAGCGGGGTGTCCTACGAGCAGTACTTC
CAISDASGVSYEQYF
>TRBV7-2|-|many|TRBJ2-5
TGTGCCAGCAGAACTCGCGCGGGGCGATTCTTAGGGGAAACCCAGTACTTC
CASRTRAGRFLGETQYF
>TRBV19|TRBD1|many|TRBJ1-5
TGTGCCAGTACATGGGGGACAGGGAGCAATCAGCCCCAGCATTTT
CASTWGTGSNQPQHF
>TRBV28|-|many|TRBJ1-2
TGTGCCAGCAGCGCCGACAGCTATGGCTACACCTTC
CASSADSYGYTF
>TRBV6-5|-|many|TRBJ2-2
TGTGCCAGCAGTTACTTCGGGACTGAAGATACCGGGGAGCTGTTTTTT
CASSYFGTEDTGELFF
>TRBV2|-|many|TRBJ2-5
TGTGCCAGCAGTGTTATTGAGGGGAAAGAGACCCAGTACTTC
CASSVIEGKETQYF
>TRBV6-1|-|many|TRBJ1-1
TGTGCCAGCAGTCCCCCGGGTACCACTGATGCTTTCTTT
CASSPPGTTDAFF
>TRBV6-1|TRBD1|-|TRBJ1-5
TGTGCCGGAGACAGGGGCGGTCAGCCCCAGCATTTT
CAGDRGGQPQHF
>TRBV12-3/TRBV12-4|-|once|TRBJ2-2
TGTGCCAGCAGTTTTTTCGGGAGAAACACCGGGGAGCTGTTTTTT
CASSFFGRNTGELFF
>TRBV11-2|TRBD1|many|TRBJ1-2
TGTGCCAGCAGCCACCGGGGGACAGGCGACAATGGCTACACCTTC
CASSHRGTGDNGYTF
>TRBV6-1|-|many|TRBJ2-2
TGTGCCAGCAGTGAACAGAGAACCGGGGAGCTGTTTTTT
CASSEQRTGELFF
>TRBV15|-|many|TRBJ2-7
TGTGCCACCAGCTCTCGGAGGGACCTCAAATACGAGCAGTACTTC
CATSSRRDLKYEQYF
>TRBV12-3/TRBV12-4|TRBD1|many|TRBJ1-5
TGTGCCAGCAGCCTCGGACAGGGTAGTCGACAGCCCCAGCATTTT
CASSLGQGSRQPQHF
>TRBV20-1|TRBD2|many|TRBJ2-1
TGCAGTGCTAGTACCGGGACTAGCGGTAACAATGAGCAGTTCTTC
CSASTGTSGNNEQFF
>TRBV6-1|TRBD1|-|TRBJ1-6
TGTGCCAGCAGTGAGAAGGGGGAGGGGGCTCCAGGGAATTCACCCCTCCACTTT
CASSEKGEGAPGNSPLHF
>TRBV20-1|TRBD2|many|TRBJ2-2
TGCAGTGCTAGCACTAGCGGGGGGGTCTACGGGGAGCTGTTTTTT
CSASTSGGVYGELFF
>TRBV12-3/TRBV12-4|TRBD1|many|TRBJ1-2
TGTGCCAGCAGTTTAGGGACAGGGGAATTCTATGGCTACACCTTC
CASSLGTGEFYGYTF
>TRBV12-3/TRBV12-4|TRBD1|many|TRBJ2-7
TGTGCCAGCAGCCGGGACAGGGGTCTCTACGAGCAGTACTTC
CASSRDRGLYEQYF
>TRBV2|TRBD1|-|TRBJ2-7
TGTGCCAGCAGGCCTTGGGACAGGGCAACCTACGAGCAGTACTTC
CASRPWDRATYEQYF
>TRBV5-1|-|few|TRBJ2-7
TGCGCCAGCAGCTTCGGGATAGGGCTCCACGAGCAGTACTTC
CASSFGIGLHEQYF
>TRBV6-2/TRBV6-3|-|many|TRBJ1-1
TGTGCCAGCAAAATCTCGAACACTGAAGCTTTCTTT
CASKISNTEAFF
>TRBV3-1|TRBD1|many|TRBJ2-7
TGTGCCAGCAGCCAATACAAACGACAGGGGACCTACGAGCAGTACTTC
CASSQYKRQGTYEQYF
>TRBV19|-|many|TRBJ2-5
TGTGCCAGTAGTATATCGGCAGCTCATCGGGCCCAGTACTTC
CASSISAAHRAQYF
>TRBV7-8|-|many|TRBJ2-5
TGTGCCAGCGCTTATCTTCCACAAGAGACCCAGTACTTC
CASAYLPQETQYF
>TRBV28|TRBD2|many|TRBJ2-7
TGTGCCAGCAGCCCCGGGACTAGTCCCTACGAGCAGTACTTC
CASSPGTSPYEQYF
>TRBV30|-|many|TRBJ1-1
TGTGCCTGGCAGGCTAACACTGAAGCTTTCTTT
CAWQANTEAFF
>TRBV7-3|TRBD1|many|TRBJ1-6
TGTGCCAGCAGCGTACGTGCCAGGGGGGACAGAAATAATTCACCCCTCCACTTT
CASSVRARGDRNNSPLHF
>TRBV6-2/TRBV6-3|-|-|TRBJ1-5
TGTGCCAGCAGTTACCAGGGCCGGAATCAGCCCCAGCATTTT
CASSYQGRNQPQHF
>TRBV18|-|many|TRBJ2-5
TGTGCCAGCTCACCACGGCAGAGTAACCAAGAGACCCAGTACTTC
CASSPRQSNQETQYF
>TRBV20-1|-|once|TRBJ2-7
TGCAGTGCTAGAGGACTAGTCTTCCACGAGCAGTACTTC
CSARGLVFHEQYF
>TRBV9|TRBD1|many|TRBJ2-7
TGTGCCAGCAGCGTAGGGATTGGACAGGGTAGTACCTACGAGCAGTACTTC
CASSVGIGQGSTYEQYF
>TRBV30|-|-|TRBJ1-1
TGTGCCTGGACGGCAGGGGCGGCTTTCTTT
CAWTAGAAFF
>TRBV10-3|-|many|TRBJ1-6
TGTGCCATCAGTCCATCAGGTGATTCACCCCTCCACTTT
CAISPSGDSPLHF
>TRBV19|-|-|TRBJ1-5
TGTGCCAGTAGTATTCTCCGGAAAGGGAACGATCAGCCCCAGCATTTT
CASSILRKGNDQPQHF
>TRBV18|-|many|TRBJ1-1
TGTGCCAGCTCACCAGCAGACAGGAACACTGAAGCTTTCTTT
CASSPADRNTEAFF
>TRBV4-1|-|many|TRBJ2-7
TGCGCCAGCAGCCCCACGCAGGGGACCTTATCCTACGAGCAGTACTTC
CASSPTQGTLSYEQYF
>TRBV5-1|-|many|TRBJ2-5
TGCGCCAGCAGCTTGGGGCGGGGAGGAGAGACCCAGTACTTC
CASSLGRGGETQYF
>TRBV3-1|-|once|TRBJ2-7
TGTGCCAGCAGCCTAGATAATAGAGTCTACGAGCAGTACTTC
CASSLDNRVYEQYF
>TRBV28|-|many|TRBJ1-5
TGTGCCAGCAGGAGTAAGGGGATTAGCAATCAGCCCCAGCATTTT
CASRSKGISNQPQHF